A selection of T cell receptor beta chains follows, all from one sample in a study of cytomegalovirus exposure and HLA in healthy donors. Sequencing used immunoSEQ multiplex PCR; TCRdb keeps in-frame clones, though not all of them. Here the sample spans about 180,000 clones, 75% to 85% being singletons. The sample consisted of PBMCs. These receptors were obtained from a man aged 18 to 30 in good health and CMV-seronegative. The conserved cysteine and the conserved F or W are not part of the CDR3 here.

cdr3_length	v_call	j_call	cdr3_aa
11	TRBV28	TRBJ2-2	ASSLGGVGELF
19	TRBV28	TRBJ1-4	ASSLWGGYQEGAPKGEKLF
13	TRBV5-4	TRBJ2-7	ASSYPGLAGEEQY
13	TRBV2	TRBJ2-6	ASSEDGAGANVLT
11	TRBV6-5	TRBJ2-5	ASRGTGRETQY
15	TRBV6-1	TRBJ1-5	ASSGQVAGAEGQPQH
14	TRBV11-2	TRBJ2-7	ASSQMGAGGSPEQY
12	TRBV19	TRBJ1-1	ASTLGALNTEAF
12	TRBV10-3	TRBJ1-2	AISPGDSERGYT
11	TRBV5-1	TRBJ2-1	ASSPLGSNEQF
13	TRBV27	TRBJ2-1	ASSLLAGGPGEQF
12	TRBV28	TRBJ2-3	ASGAGRHTDTQY
14	TRBV9	TRBJ1-2	ASSGWRAGEGFGYT
13	TRBV10-3	TRBJ1-2	AISDQGEKNYGYT
10	TRBV30	TRBJ2-5	AWSVSEEAQY
12	TRBV4-1	TRBJ1-5	ASSLGHLNQPQH
14	TRBV5-6	TRBJ2-5	ASSLASGGLGETQY
13	TRBV7-3	TRBJ2-1	ASSWTSGTYNEQF
12	TRBV5-1	TRBJ1-2	ASSFGGETFGYT
12	TRBV30	TRBJ2-7	AWSRRTIAYEQY
11	TRBV6-4	TRBJ1-2	ASSEDRHYGYT
12	TRBV5-1	TRBJ2-3	ASSLRQNTDTQY
15	TRBV10-3	TRBJ1-2	AISAVGTGTSNYGYT
11	TRBV5-4	TRBJ2-4	ASSLGTKNIQY
15	TRBV11-2	TRBJ1-1	ASSSLYFGQGGTEAF
11	TRBV28	TRBJ2-3	ASSLGETDTQY
11	TRBV10-3	TRBJ1-4	AVQGVIDEKLF
13	TRBV9	TRBJ2-7	ASSVGDTASYEQY
12	TRBV7-7	TRBJ2-5	ASSPRGTGETQY
14	TRBV18	TRBJ2-3	ASSPLSAGATDTQY
12	TRBV19	TRBJ1-1	ASSTGDRGSEAF